The T cell receptor (beta chain) under discussion was sequenced for a study of shared clonotypes between healthy human individuals. Study results and limitations: Clonotypes shared by all four donors outscored non-shared clonotypes in generation probability.

Subsets obtained from CD4+ cells comprised CD45RA+ naive and CD45RA-negative memory cells. The table came from immunoSEQ multiplex PCR; TCRdb's copy has only in-frame clones and leaves some out. The sample shows under 1,900,000 clones, about 98.5% of them seen only once. As for this clone: Antigen unknown.

This TCR was sampled from a man aged 30-40 years in good health. The material sequenced was naive CD4+ T cells sorted from blood. The sample's subset: CD45RA+ positively selected.

This CDR3 reads CAIRLAGGNTGELFF. The CDR3 DNA sequence: TGTGCCATCAGGCTAGCGGGAGGTAACACCGGGGAGCTGTTTTTT. The chain couples TRBV10-3 to TRBJ2-2; 11 bases agree with TRBD2. Germline lookup yields CDR1 ENHRY and CDR2 SYGVKD. The CDR3 contains 15 residues. The V segment lost 6 bases and the J segment 2 bases; nucleotides outside the gene matches: 2.